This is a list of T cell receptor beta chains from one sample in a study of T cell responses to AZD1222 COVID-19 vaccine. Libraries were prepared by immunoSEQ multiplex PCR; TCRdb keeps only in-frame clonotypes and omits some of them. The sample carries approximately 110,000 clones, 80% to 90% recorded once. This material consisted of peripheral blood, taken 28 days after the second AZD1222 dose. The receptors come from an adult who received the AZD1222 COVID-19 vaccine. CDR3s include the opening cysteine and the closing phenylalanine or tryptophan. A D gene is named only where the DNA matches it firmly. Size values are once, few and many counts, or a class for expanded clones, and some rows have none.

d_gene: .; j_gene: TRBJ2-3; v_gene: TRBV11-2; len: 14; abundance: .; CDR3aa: CASSSRGGPDTQYF; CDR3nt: TGTGCCAGCAGCTCCAGAGGAGGGCCAGATACGCAGTATTTT
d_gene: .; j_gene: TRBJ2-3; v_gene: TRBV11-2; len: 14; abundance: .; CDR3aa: CASTLSGLADTQYF; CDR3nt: TGTGCCAGCACCCTCTCCGGGTTAGCAGATACGCAGTATTTT
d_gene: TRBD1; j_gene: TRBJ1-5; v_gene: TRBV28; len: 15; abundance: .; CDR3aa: CASSVTGLSNQPQHF; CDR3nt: TGTGCCAGCAGTGTGACAGGGTTGAGCAATCAGCCCCAGCATTTT
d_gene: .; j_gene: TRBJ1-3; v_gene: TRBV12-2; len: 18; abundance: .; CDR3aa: CASRLLDRGPSSGNTIYF; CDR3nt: TGTGCAAGTCGCCTTCTGGACAGGGGCCCGAGCTCTGGAAACACCATATATTTT
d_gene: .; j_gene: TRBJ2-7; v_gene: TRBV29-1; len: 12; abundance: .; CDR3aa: CSVGLLGGEQYF; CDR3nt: TGCAGCGTTGGGCTCCTCGGAGGCGAGCAGTACTTC
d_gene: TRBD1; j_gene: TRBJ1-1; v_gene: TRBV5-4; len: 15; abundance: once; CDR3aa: CASSSGQGMGTEAFF; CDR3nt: TGTGCCAGCAGCTCCGGACAGGGGATGGGCACTGAAGCTTTCTTT
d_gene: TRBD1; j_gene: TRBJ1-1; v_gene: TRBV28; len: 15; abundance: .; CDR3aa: CASSRGQGMNTEAFF; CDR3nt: TGTGCCAGCAGTCGCGGACAGGGGATGAACACTGAAGCTTTCTTT
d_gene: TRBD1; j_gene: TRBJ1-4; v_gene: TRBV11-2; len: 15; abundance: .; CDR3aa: CASSQTGWTNEKLFF; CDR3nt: TGTGCCAGCAGCCAGACAGGGTGGACTAATGAAAAACTGTTTTTT
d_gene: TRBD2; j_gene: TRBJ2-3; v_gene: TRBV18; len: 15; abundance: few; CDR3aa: CASSPPGGRAYTQYF; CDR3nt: TGTGCCAGCTCACCACCGGGCGGGAGGGCCTATACGCAGTATTTT
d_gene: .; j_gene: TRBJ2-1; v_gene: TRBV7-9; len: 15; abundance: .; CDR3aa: CASSLVGGGGDEQFF; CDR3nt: TGTGCCAGCAGCTTAGTGGGGGGCGGTGGGGATGAGCAGTTCTTC
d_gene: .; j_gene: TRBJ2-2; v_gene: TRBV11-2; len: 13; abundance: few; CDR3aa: CASSAKVTGELFF; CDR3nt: TGTGCCAGCAGCGCCAAAGTCACCGGGGAGCTGTTTTTT
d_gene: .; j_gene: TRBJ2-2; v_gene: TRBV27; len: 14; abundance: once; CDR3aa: CASSKDRNTGELFF; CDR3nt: TGTGCCAGCAGCAAGGACAGAAACACCGGGGAGCTGTTTTTT
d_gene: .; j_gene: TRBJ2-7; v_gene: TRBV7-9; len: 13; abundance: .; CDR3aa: CASSLEWGYEQYF; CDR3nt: TGTGCCAGCAGCTTAGAGTGGGGCTACGAGCAGTACTTC
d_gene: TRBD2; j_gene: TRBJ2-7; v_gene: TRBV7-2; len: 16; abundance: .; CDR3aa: CASSPSGTSGSYEQYF; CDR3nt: TGTGCCAGCAGCCCATCCGGGACTAGCGGATCCTACGAGCAGTACTTC
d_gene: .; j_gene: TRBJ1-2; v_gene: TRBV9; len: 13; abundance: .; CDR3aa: CASSVNPNYGYTF; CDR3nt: TGTGCCAGCAGCGTAAACCCTAACTATGGCTACACCTTC
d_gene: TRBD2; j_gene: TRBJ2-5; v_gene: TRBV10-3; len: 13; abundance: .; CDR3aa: CATSLGGQETQYF; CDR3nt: TGTGCCACCTCTCTCGGGGGGCAAGAGACCCAGTACTTC
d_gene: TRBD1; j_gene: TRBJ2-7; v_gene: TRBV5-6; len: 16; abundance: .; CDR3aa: CASSPLGGALRGEQYF; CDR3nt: TGTGCCAGCAGCCCGTTAGGGGGCGCCCTGAGGGGGGAGCAGTACTTC
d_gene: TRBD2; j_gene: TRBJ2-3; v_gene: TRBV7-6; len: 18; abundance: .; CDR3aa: CASSPTGTSGRVTDTQYF; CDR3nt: TGTGCCAGCAGCCCAACCGGGACTAGCGGGAGGGTGACAGATACGCAGTATTTT
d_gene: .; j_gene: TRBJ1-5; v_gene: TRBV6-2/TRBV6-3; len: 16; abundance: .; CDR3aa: CASSYKEITGNQPQHF; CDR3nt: TGTGCCAGCAGTTACAAAGAAATCACGGGAAATCAGCCCCAGCATTTT
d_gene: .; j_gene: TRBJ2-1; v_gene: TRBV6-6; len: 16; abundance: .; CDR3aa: CASSRDSRGAYNEQFF; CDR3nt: TGTGCCAGCAGCCGAGACTCTAGGGGGGCCTACAATGAGCAGTTCTTC
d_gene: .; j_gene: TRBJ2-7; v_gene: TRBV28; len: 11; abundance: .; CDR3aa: CASGLNHEQYF; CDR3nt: TGTGCCTCGGGATTGAACCACGAGCAGTACTTC
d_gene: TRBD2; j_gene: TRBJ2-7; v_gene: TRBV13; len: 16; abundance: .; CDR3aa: CASSSSLAGVSYEQYF; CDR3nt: TGTGCCAGCAGCTCCTCACTAGCGGGAGTTAGTTACGAGCAGTACTTC
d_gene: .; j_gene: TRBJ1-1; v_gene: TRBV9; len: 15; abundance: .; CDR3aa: CASSVAGGLGTEAFF; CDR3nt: TGTGCCAGCAGCGTTGCTGGGGGGTTGGGCACTGAAGCTTTCTTT
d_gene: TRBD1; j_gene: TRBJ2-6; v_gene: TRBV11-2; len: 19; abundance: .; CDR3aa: CASSLVFQGELSGANVLTF; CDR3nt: TGTGCCAGCAGCTTAGTTTTTCAGGGGGAACTCTCTGGGGCCAACGTCCTGACTTTC
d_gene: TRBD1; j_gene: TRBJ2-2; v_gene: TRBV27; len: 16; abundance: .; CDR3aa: CASSYRGIMNAGELFF; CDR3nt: TGTGCCAGCAGTTACAGGGGGATTATGAACGCCGGGGAGCTGTTTTTT
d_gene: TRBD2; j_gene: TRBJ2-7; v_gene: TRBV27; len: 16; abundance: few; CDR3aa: CASSVDPGTSAYEQYF; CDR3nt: TGTGCCAGCAGTGTCGATCCCGGGACTAGCGCCTACGAGCAGTACTTC
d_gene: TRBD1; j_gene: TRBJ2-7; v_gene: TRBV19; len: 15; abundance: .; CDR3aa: CASSPRTGGAYEQYF; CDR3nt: TGTGCCAGTAGTCCTCGGACAGGGGGAGCCTACGAGCAGTACTTC
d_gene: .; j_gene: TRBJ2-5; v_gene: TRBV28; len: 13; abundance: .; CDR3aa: CASSLGVPETQYF; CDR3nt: TGTGCCAGCAGTTTAGGGGTTCCAGAGACCCAGTACTTC
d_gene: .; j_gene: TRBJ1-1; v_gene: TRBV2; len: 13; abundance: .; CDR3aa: CASRALPGREAFF; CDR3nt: TGTGCCAGCAGAGCCCTGCCGGGGCGAGAAGCTTTCTTT
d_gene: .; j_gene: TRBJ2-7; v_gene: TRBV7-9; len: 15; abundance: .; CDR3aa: CASSPGLAASYEQYF; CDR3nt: TGTGCCAGCAGCCCCGGATTAGCGGCCTCCTACGAGCAGTACTTC
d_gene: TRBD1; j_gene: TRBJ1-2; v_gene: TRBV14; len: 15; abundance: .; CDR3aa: CAAPPPATGVHGYTF; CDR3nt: TGTGCCGCCCCCCCGCCCGCGACAGGGGTTCATGGCTACACCTTC
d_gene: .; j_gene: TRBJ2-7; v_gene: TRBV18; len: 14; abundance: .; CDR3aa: CASSRGSSTHEQYF; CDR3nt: TGTGCCAGCTCACGTGGGTCCTCTACGCACGAGCAGTACTTC
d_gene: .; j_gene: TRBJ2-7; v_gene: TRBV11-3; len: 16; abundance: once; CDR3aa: CASSLGPYEFSYEQYF; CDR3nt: TGTGCCAGCAGCTTAGGCCCCTACGAGTTCTCCTACGAGCAGTACTTC
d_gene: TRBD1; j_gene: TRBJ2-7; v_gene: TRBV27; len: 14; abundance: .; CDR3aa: CASSFTGGWPEQYF; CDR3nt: TGTGCCAGCAGTTTCACAGGGGGGTGGCCTGAGCAGTACTTC
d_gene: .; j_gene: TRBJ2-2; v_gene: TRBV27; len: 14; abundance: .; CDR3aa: CASSLLMGNGELFF; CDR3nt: TGTGCCAGCAGTTTATTGATGGGGAACGGGGAGCTGTTTTTT
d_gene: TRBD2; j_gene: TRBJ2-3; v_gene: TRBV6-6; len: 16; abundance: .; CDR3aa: CASSQTSGRSAGTQYF; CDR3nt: TGTGCCAGCAGTCAGACTAGCGGGAGATCAGCTGGTACGCAGTATTTT
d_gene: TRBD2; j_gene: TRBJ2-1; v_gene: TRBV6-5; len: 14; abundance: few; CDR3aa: CASRASGRGHEQFF; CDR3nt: TGTGCCAGCAGGGCTAGCGGGAGGGGGCATGAGCAGTTCTTC
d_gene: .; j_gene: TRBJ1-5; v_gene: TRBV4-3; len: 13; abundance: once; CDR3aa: CASSPHVNQPQHF; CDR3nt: TGCGCCAGCAGCCCTCACGTCAATCAGCCCCAGCATTTT
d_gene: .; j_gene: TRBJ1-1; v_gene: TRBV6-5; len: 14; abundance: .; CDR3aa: CASSYGLGRTEAFF; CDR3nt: TGTGCCAGCAGTTACGGGCTAGGGAGAACTGAAGCTTTCTTT
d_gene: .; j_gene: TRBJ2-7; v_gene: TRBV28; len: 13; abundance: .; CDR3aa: CASQAGSFYEQYF; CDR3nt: TGTGCCAGTCAGGCAGGGTCATTCTACGAGCAGTACTTC
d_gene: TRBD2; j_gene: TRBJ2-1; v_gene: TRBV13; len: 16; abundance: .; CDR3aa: CASSPPGLAGGHEQFF; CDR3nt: TGTGCCAGCAGTCCACCGGGACTAGCGGGAGGGCATGAGCAGTTCTTC
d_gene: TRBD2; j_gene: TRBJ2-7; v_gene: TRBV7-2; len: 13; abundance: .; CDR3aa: CASSWTSGYEQYF; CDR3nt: TGTGCCAGCAGCTGGACTAGCGGGTACGAGCAGTACTTC
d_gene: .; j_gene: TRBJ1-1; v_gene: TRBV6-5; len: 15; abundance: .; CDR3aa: CASSYASDPGTEAFF; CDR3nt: TGTGCCAGCAGTTACGCCTCTGACCCCGGGACTGAAGCTTTCTTT
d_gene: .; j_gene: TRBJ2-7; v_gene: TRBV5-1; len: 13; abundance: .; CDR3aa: CASSLGPPDEQYF; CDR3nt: TGCGCCAGCAGCTTGGGGCCGCCGGACGAGCAGTACTTC
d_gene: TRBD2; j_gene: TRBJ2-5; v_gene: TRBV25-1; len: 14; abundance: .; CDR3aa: CASPSGRSGETQYF; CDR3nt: TGTGCCAGCCCTAGCGGGAGGAGTGGGGAGACCCAGTACTTC
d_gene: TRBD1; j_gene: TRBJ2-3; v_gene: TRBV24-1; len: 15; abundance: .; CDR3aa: CATSDTGTGGNTQYF; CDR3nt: TGTGCCACCAGTGATACTGGGACAGGGGGCAATACGCAGTATTTT
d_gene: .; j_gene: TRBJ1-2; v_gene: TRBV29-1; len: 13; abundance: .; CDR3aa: CSVETSRNYGYTF; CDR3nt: TGCAGCGTTGAGACGTCACGAAACTATGGCTACACCTTC
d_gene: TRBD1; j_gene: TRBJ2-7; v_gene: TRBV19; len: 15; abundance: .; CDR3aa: CASSIAGTGAYEQYF; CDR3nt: TGTGCCAGTAGTATTGCCGGGACAGGGGCCTACGAGCAGTACTTC